This TCR beta chain was captured by sequencing in a study of T cell repertoires in cytomegalovirus infection. Comments on this clonotype: Its antigen remains unidentified.

Germline V CDR1 and CDR2: LGHNT, FRNRAP. V was clipped by 1 base and J by 3 bases, with 10 bases between them. The CDR3 has 15 residues. TCRdb reanalysed the reads using MiXCR and keeps one entry per CDR3 protein. The table has 350,000 to 400,000 distinct CDR3 sequences, about 35% seen once; the top ten hold roughly 14%. The sequencing used cultured PBMCs, collected from culture after CMV antigen stimulation. The chain uses TRBV12-5 and TRBJ2-1; D uncertain. This sequence originates from a human donor in good health (CMV status not recorded). Some clones in this sample may be carry-over from other donors' samples. CDR3 coding DNA: TGTGCTAGTGGTTTGGGGGCGGCTTTCTACAATGAGCAGTTCTTC. Protein sequence: CASGLGAAFYNEQFF.